This TCR beta chain stems from a study of vaccination and CD4 T cells after COVID-19. Concerning this clonotype: Its antigen is not known.

CDR3 length equals 13 residues. V lost 1 base, J lost 5 bases, and 6 bases lay in between. Germline V lookup: CDR1 SNHLY, CDR2 FYNNEI. Stated treatment: approximately nine-day PBMC culture with coronavirus spike peptide pools or control peptides (ViraFEST assay). The assay that was used to sequence DNA from cultured CD4+ T cells was the Oncomine TCR Beta short-read assay. Using its own MiXCR run on the PCR reads, TCRdb lists one record per CDR3 protein. The table lists about 23,000 distinct CDR3 sequences, approximately 64% of them singletons. The receptor was derived from a human donor who received a COVID-19 vaccine. J is TRBJ1-5 and V is TRBV2; no firm D call. Specimen: CD4+ T cells from blood, cultured in vitro, collected after SARS-CoV-2 vaccination. CDR3 sequence reads: CASSEGAYQPQHF. CDR3 DNA: TGTGCCAGCAGTGAAGGAGCTTATCAGCCCCAGCATTTT.